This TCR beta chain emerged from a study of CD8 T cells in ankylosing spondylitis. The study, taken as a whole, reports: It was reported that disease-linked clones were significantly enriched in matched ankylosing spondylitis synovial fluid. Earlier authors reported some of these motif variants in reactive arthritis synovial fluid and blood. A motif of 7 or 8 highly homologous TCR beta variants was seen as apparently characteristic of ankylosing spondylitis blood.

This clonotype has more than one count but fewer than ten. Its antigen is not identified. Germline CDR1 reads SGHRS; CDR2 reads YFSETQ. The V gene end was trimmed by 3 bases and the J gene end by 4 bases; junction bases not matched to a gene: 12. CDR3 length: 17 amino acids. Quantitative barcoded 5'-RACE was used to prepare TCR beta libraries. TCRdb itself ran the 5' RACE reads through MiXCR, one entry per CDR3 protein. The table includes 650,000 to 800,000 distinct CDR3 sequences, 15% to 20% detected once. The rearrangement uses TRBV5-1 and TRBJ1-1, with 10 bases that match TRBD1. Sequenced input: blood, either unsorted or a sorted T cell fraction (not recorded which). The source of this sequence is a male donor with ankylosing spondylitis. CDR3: CASSSRTGGGVGTEAFF. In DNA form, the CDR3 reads TGCGCCAGCAGCTCTAGGACAGGGGGTGGGGTGGGCACTGAAGCTTTCTTT. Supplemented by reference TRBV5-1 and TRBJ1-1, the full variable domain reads KAGVTQTPRYLIKTRGQQVTLSCSPISGHRSVSWYQQTPGQGLQFLFEYFSETQRNKGNFPGRFSGRQFSNSRSEMNVSTLELGDSALYLCASSSRTGGGVGTEAFFGQGTRLTVV.